This T cell receptor beta chain came from a study of blood T cells in healthy people across ages. The second PCR ran roughly 7 to 11 cycles with a sample-barcoded 5' primer and J-beta primers. A template-switch adaptor with 12 random nucleotides tagged each cDNA molecule. MiXCR was run by TCRdb on the 5' RACE reads, yielding one entry per CDR3 protein. The table records about a million distinct CDR3 sequences, roughly half of them present only once. Only a few counts were recorded for this clonotype. What it binds is not known. Looked up from germline, CDR1 is MDHEN and CDR2 is SYDVKM. The CDR3 loop spans 12 amino acids. The germline V and J ends were trimmed by 5 bases and 2 bases, with 7 bases remaining between them. The study, taken as a whole, reports: The recorded TCR beta diversity per million T cells decreased in a roughly linear manner with age. In long-lived donors, naive CD4+ cell counts and diversity exceeded those of aged donors.

This clonotype originated in an older woman in good health. Sample: blood. The chain uses TRBV28 and TRBJ2-7, with D unresolved. The CDR3 reads CASSATTYEQYF. For the CDR3, the DNA is TGTGCCAGCAGTGCTACGACCTACGAGCAGTACTTC.